These 16 T cell receptor beta chains originate from one sample sequenced in a study of T cell changes during pregnancy in multiple sclerosis. Sequenced by immunoSEQ multiplex PCR; TCRdb stores in-frame clones only, minus some. The sample has approximately 60,000 clones; approximately 94% are singletons. The source material was CD8+ T cells from peripheral blood mononuclear cells, sampled in the second trimester of pregnancy. These receptors all stem from a female donor with multiple sclerosis, enrolled in a pregnancy study.

This chain links TRBV29-1 with TRBJ2-5; 8 positions agree with TRBD2. The CDR3 has 17 residues. The J segment lost 5 bases and the V segment lost 3 bases, leaving 17 bases of the junction unmatched. In germline, CDR1 is SQVTM, CDR2 ANQGSEA. The CDR3 loop is CSVEPADPGTSKETQYF. The CDR3 nucleotides are TGCAGCGTTGAGCCCGCAGACCCCGGGACTAGTAAGGAGACCCAGTACTTC.

The chain is built from TRBV11-1 and TRBJ1-3; D remains ambiguous. V was pared by 2 bases and J by 0 bases, with 8 bases between. Germline V CDR1 and CDR2: SGHAT, FQDESV (reference sequence). The CDR3 is 15 residues long. This CDR3 is CASSLYTDSGNTIYF. CDR3 nucleotides: TGTGCCAGCAGCTTATACACAGACTCTGGAAACACCATATATTTT. Looking up the rest from reference TRBV11-1 and TRBJ1-3 gives the full variable domain: EAEVAQSPRYKITEKSQAVAFWCDPISGHATLYWYRQILGQGPELLVQFQDESVVDDSQLPKDRFSAERLKGVDSTLKIQPAELGDSAMYLCASSLYTDSGNTIYFGEGSWLTVV.

The chain joins TRBV27 to TRBJ2-7, with 11 bases matching TRBD2. With V trimmed by 1 base and J by 5 bases, 4 bases remained unmatched. There are 15 residues in the CDR3. Germline V CDR1 and CDR2: MNHEY, SMNVEV (reference sequence). The chain's CDR3 is CASSLFLAGGNEQYF. Written as DNA, the CDR3 is TGTGCCAGCAGTTTATTTTTAGCGGGAGGGAACGAGCAGTACTTC.

The chain carries TRBV27 and TRBJ2-3; D gene ambiguous. The CDR3 extends over 11 amino acids. Germline lookup yields CDR1 MNHEY and CDR2 SMNVEV (reference sequence). The V gene lost 4 bases and the J gene lost 8 bases, with 7 bases spanning the gap. The CDR3 loop reads CASSYGGTQYF. The CDR3 nucleotides read TGTGCCAGCAGTTATGGCGGTACGCAGTATTTT.

The V and J genes are TRBV5-1 and TRBJ2-5; D is perhaps TRBD2 (5 bases). V lost 4 bases and J 2 bases, leaving 12 bases between the germline ends. The CDR3 spans 14 residues. Germline CDR1 reads SGHRS; CDR2 reads YFSETQ. The CDR3 reads CASSQLGGQETQYF. The CDR3 nucleotides are TGCGCCAGCAGCCAACTAGGCGGGCAAGAGACCCAGTACTTC.

The chain employs TRBV28 and TRBJ1-1; 12 nucleotides agree with TRBD1. Germline lookup yields CDR1 MDHEN and CDR2 SYDVKM. This CDR3 comprises 14 residues. Losses at the gene ends were 5 bases for V and 3 bases for J; bases not matched to a gene: 1. In nucleotides, the CDR3 is TGTGCCAGCAGTGGGACAGGGGGCCACACTGAAGCTTTCTTT. Translated, it gives CASSGTGGHTEAFF.

The V call is TRBV5-5, the J call TRBJ1-1, with 10 nucleotides matching TRBD1. The trim removed 6 bases at V and 5 bases at J, leaving 4 bases unmatched. The CDR3 runs to 13 residues. Germline lookup yields CDR1 SGHKS and CDR2 YYEKEE (reference sequence). The CDR3 loop is CASTGQGGTEAFF. The DNA for the CDR3 is TGTGCCAGCACTGGACAGGGGGGGACTGAAGCTTTCTTT.

V is TRBV4-3 and J is TRBJ1-1; D perhaps matches TRBD1 (5 bases). The V gene lost 5 bases and the J gene lost 5 bases, with 18 bases spanning the gap. Per the germline V gene, CDR1 is LGHNA and CDR2 is YSLEER. This CDR3 contains 15 residues. CDR3 loop: CASSFGRGRGTEAFF. The CDR3 coding sequence is TGCGCCAGCAGCTTCGGTAGAGGTCGGGGGACTGAAGCTTTCTTT.

This chain links TRBV27 with TRBJ2-5; 8 bases are a match to TRBD1. The V gene end was trimmed by 6 bases and the J gene end by 5 bases; junction bases not matched to a gene: 11. Per the germline V gene, CDR1 is MNHEY and CDR2 is SMNVEV (reference sequence). The length of the CDR3 is 15 residues. The CDR3 nucleotides are TGTGCCAGCAGCGCAAGACAGGGGTTAAGTGAGACCCAGTACTTC. Translation: CASSARQGLSETQYF.

The chain has TRBV27 and TRBJ2-2; 8 positions agree with TRBD1. The CDR3 loop spans 15 amino acids. V lost 3 bases and J lost 5; bases outside the gene matches: 5. Germline CDR1 reads MNHEY; CDR2 reads SMNVEV (reference sequence). CDR3 coding DNA: TGTGCCAGCAGTTTCTTTAACAGGGGGACCGGGGAGCTGTTTTTT. Encoded protein: CASSFFNRGTGELFF.

This clone came up once. The DNA of the CDR3 is TGCGCCAGCAGCCAAAGCGGGGGGGGGAGGCAAGAGACCCAGTACTTC. Translating it yields CASSQSGGGRQETQYF. This chain uses TRBV4-1 with TRBJ2-5; 10 bases fit TRBD2. This CDR3 spans 16 amino acids. Per germline, CDR1 MGHRA and CDR2 YSYEKL. J lost 2 bases, V lost 2 bases, and 5 bases had no gene match.

V is TRBV4-2 and J is TRBJ1-1; 8 bases are a match to TRBD1. Germline V gene data show CDR1 as LGHNA and CDR2 as YNFKEQ. The V segment lost 3 bases and the J segment 4 bases; nucleotides outside the gene matches: 7. CDR3 size: 15 residues. Written as DNA, the CDR3 is TGTGCCAGCAGCCATAAACAGGGGGGACTCACTGAAGCTTTCTTT. Its protein is CASSHKQGGLTEAFF.

This rearrangement joins TRBV11-2 to TRBJ1-1; 7 bases are shared with TRBD1. The trim removed 2 bases at V and 3 bases at J, leaving 15 bases unmatched. Germline lookup yields CDR1 SGHAT and CDR2 FQNNGV. The CDR3 has 18 residues. The CDR3 DNA is TGTGCCAGCAGCTTATTCCCTACAACAGGGGAGAGGGACACTGAAGCTTTCTTT. Translated, it gives CASSLFPTTGERDTEAFF.

The gene calls are TRBV7-9 and TRBJ2-4; 10 nucleotides agree with TRBD1. The germline gives CDR1 SEHNR, CDR2 FQNEAQ (reference sequence). V lost 4 bases and J lost 1; bases outside the gene matches: 7. CDR3 length: 17 amino acids. CDR3 nucleotides: TGTGCCAGCAGCTCCAATGGACAGGGGGTGGCCAAAAACATTCAGTACTTC. As protein: CASSSNGQGVAKNIQYF.

This clone has a single count. The V and J genes are TRBV29-1 and TRBJ1-2; no clear D. CDR1 is SQVTM, CDR2 ANQGSEA, per germline. V lost 0 bases and J 6 bases, leaving 11 bases between the germline ends. The CDR3 extends over 13 amino acids. DNA for the CDR3: TGCAGCGTTGAAGAGGGAGGTAGGGATGGCTACACCTTC. Residues: CSVEEGGRDGYTF.

This clone was picked up one time. The chain is built from TRBV30 and TRBJ2-5; 8 positions agree with TRBD1. The CDR3 runs to 16 residues. CDR1 is GTSNPN and CDR2 is SVGIG in the germline V gene (reference sequence). J was trimmed by 5 bases and V by 3 bases; bases with no gene match: 14. For the CDR3, the DNA is TGTGCCTGGAGCGCAATCGGCAGGGGGCTTGGGGAGACCCAGTACTTC. Amino acid sequence: CAWSAIGRGLGETQYF.